One and the same sample provided the 29 T cell receptor beta chains below, sequenced in a study of tumor-infiltrating lymphocytes in primary liver carcinoma. It was from roughly 20-30 mg of unsorted bulk tissue that RNA and DNA were co-extracted. Priming with a constant-region primer yielded TCR beta cDNA from about 500 ng total RNA. Investigators got TCR beta libraries out of three nested multiplex PCR rounds, done with slightly modified ARM-PCR. Use of TRBV1-TRBV30 forward primers with a C-beta reverse primer characterized the first two PCR rounds, which lasted ten to eleven cycles each. TCRdb recomputed calls from the multiplex PCR reads with MiXCR, one row per CDR3 protein. The sample carries 95,000 to 150,000 distinct CDR3 sequences, 55% to 75% recorded once. Sequenced sample: liver tumor tissue from sampling region 1. Stated subset: tumor region T1, superior pole. The receptors come from a woman aged 55-69 years with primary liver carcinoma and hepatitis B virus infection.

V is TRBV28 and J is TRBJ2-1; D remains unclear. V lost 3 bases and J lost 8, with 5 bases in between. This CDR3 contains 11 residues. CDR1 and CDR2 (germline): MDHEN, SYDVKM. The CDR3 spells CASSLVHEQFF. The CDR3 coding sequence is TGTGCCAGCAGTTTGGTGCATGAGCAGTTCTTC.

On this clonotype itself: A read error may explain this, as a much larger clone is one base away. This sequence joins TRBV4-1 and TRBJ1-1; D is unclear. The CDR3 runs to 13 residues. Between the trimmed V and J ends, which lost 8 bases and 7 bases, there was a span of 17 bases. The germline gives CDR1 MGHRA, CDR2 YSYEKL. This CDR3 is CASVRPLSGEAFF. CDR3 coding DNA: TGCGCCAGCGTCAGACCCCTATCGGGTGAAGCTTTCTTT.

This clonotype has ten or more counts. This chain connects TRBV4-2 to TRBJ2-1; possibly TRBD2 for D (6 bases). V gave up 4 bases and J gave up 0 bases, with 7 bases separating them. Germline assignment: CDR1 LGHNA and CDR2 YNFKEQ. The CDR3 is made up of 14 amino acids. The CDR3 DNA follows: TGTGCCAGCAGCCGGGGGGACTCCTACAATGAGCAGTTCTTC. Translation gives CASSRGDSYNEQFF.

To note about this clonotype: Its ends do not fully match the called genes, so a read error is possible. V and J are TRBV11-1 and TRBJ2-7, with D uncertain. Germline V CDR1 and CDR2: SGHAT, FQDESV (reference sequence). The CDR3 has 14 amino acids. CDR3 bases: TGTGTCAGCAGCCGTTGTGGTAGCTCCTACAAGCAGTACTTC. Residues: CVSSRCGSSYKQYF.

This clonotype was seen at least ten times. The chain couples TRBV6-2 or TRBV6-3 to TRBJ2-6; D not resolved. The V end lost 10 bases, the J end lost 0 bases, and 13 bases lay between the germline ends. Germline assignment: CDR1 MNHEY and CDR2 SVGEGT. The CDR3 contains 15 residues. For the CDR3, the DNA is TGTGCCACCAAAGGAGACACCTCTGGGGCCAACGTCCTGACTTTC. It is translated as CATKGDTSGANVLTF.

This clonotype was picked up one time. The J gene is TRBJ2-1, the V gene TRBV12-3 or TRBV12-4; D is possibly TRBD2 (5 bases). The CDR3 has 15 amino acids. V was trimmed by 7 bases and J by 0 bases, leaving 13 bases between them. The CDR3 DNA is TGTGCCAGCATCCAGGACTTGAGCTCCTACAATGAGCAGTTCTTC. It codes for CASIQDLSSYNEQFF.

With regard to this clonotype: A much larger clone sits a single nucleotide away, making a read error possible. The CDR3 does not close with the conserved phenylalanine or tryptophan, likely indicating a read error. The chain couples TRBV29-1 to TRBJ1-1; maybe TRBD1 (5 bases). In germline, CDR1 is SQVTM, CDR2 ANQGSEA. V lost 6 bases and J 1 base, leaving 9 bases between the germline ends. The CDR3 runs 12 residues. The CDR3 bases are TGCAGCGTCCGGGACGGGAACACTGAAGCTTTCCTT. The encoded protein is CSVRDGNTEAFL.

For this clonotype: One junction end disagrees with the germline gene, perhaps due to a read error. The CDR3 DNA sequence: TGCAGCGTTGCTAGCGGTGCCACGAATGGGCAGTTCTTC. It is translated as CSVASGATNGQFF. V is TRBV29-1 and J is TRBJ2-1, with TRBD2 identical over 7 bases. The CDR3 sequence is 13 residues long. Looked up from germline, CDR1 is SQVTM and CDR2 is ANQGSEA.

In regard to this clonotype: A much larger clone sits a single nucleotide away, making a read error possible. The chain employs TRBV6-2 or TRBV6-3 and TRBJ2-2; TRBD2 matches 10 bases. CDR1 MNHEY and CDR2 SVGEGT come from the germline V gene. The CDR3 consists of 15 residues. With V trimmed by 8 bases and J by 3 bases, 6 bases remained unmatched. CDR3 nucleotide sequence: TGTGCCAGCGGTCAAGCGGGAGGGTACACCGGGGAGCTGTTTTTT. Amino acids: CASGQAGGYTGELFF.

This clonotype was observed many times. This sequence joins TRBV12-3 or TRBV12-4 and TRBJ2-3; TRBD1 matches 7 bases. With V trimmed by 4 bases and J by 4 bases, 8 bases remained unmatched. The CDR3 totals 15 residues. The CDR3 DNA is TGTGCCAGCAGTTCGGGGCAGGGGGTATCAGATACGCAGTATTTT. As protein: CASSSGQGVSDTQYF.

This clonotype was counted many times. This chain connects TRBV6-1 to TRBJ1-5; D unclear. Trimming pared 3 bases from V and 6 bases from J, leaving 18 bases between. Germline V gene lookup returns CDR1 MNHNS and CDR2 SASEGT. The CDR3 covers 16 residues. DNA for the CDR3: TGTGCCAGCAGTGATAGGACGGGAACCCCCAGTCAGCCCCAGCATTTT. It codes for CASSDRTGTPSQPQHF.

This clonotype occurred a few times. This CDR3 is missing its conserved last phenylalanine or tryptophan, likely due to a read error. The gene calls are TRBV11-2 and TRBJ2-5; 8 bases line up with TRBD2. This CDR3 contains 17 residues. Germline lookup yields CDR1 SGHAT and CDR2 FQNNGV. V lost 1 base, J lost 7 bases, and 14 bases stayed unmatched. The CDR3 DNA is TGTGCCAGCAGCTTAGTACCCAGCGGGAGAATCGAGGGGACCCAGTACCTC. Amino acids: CASSLVPSGRIEGTQYL.

The rearrangement joins TRBV28 to TRBJ2-5, with 8 bases that match TRBD2. Germline lookup yields CDR1 MDHEN and CDR2 SYDVKM. The trim removed 4 bases at V and 5 bases at J, leaving 12 bases unmatched. This CDR3 is 16 amino acids long. CDR3 amino acids: CASSSYSGGSGETQYF. Written as DNA, the CDR3 is TGTGCCAGCAGTTCTTATTCGGGGGGGTCGGGGGAGACCCAGTACTTC. The full variable domain, its missing parts supplied by reference TRBV28 and TRBJ2-5, is DVKVTQSSRYLVKRTGEKVFLECVQDMDHENMFWYRQDPGLGLRLIYFSYDVKMKEKGDIPEGYSVSREKKERFSLILESASTNQTSMYLCASSSYSGGSGETQYFGPGTRLLVL.

This clonotype has a handful of counts. A junction end diverges from the germline sequence, so it may reflect a read error. Written as DNA, the CDR3 is TGTGTCAGCAGTTTCGGTACAGGAGTCACGAACACCGGGGAGCTGTTTTTT. Translated: CVSSFGTGVTNTGELFF. The rearrangement uses TRBV12-3 or TRBV12-4 and TRBJ2-2; tentatively, D is TRBD1 (5 bases). This CDR3 has 17 amino acids.

This clonotype has only a few counts. The junction departs from germline at one end; a sequencing error may be responsible. The chain links TRBV11-2 to TRBJ2-1; D remains unclear. Germline V gene data show CDR1 as SGHAT and CDR2 as FQNNGV. This CDR3 region has 15 residues. The CDR3 sequence is CASILDPTVVNEHFF. The DNA for the CDR3 is TGTGCCAGCATCTTAGATCCAACGGTTGTCAATGAGCATTTCTTC.

Worth noting for this clonotype: This could be a read error, since a much larger clone is one nucleotide away. CDR3 DNA: TGCAGCGTTGCAACGGGAGTGGTAGGTGAGCAGTTCTTC. Translating gives CSVATGVVGEQFF. The J gene is TRBJ2-1, the V gene TRBV29-1; D may be TRBD2 (6 bases). Per the germline V gene, CDR1 is SQVTM and CDR2 is ANQGSEA. This CDR3 is 13 amino acids long. V was cut by 4 bases and J by 9 bases, with 16 bases left in between.

To note about this clonotype: A much bigger clone sits one base away, suggesting this may be a read error. V is TRBV12-3 or TRBV12-4 and J is TRBJ2-4, with D unresolved. The CDR3 loop spans 16 amino acids. Deletions cut 6 bases from V and 2 bases from J, with 17 bases between. The CDR3 spells CASSSRQILTKNIQYF. In DNA form, the CDR3 reads TGTGCCAGCAGCTCTCGACAAATACTAACCAAAAACATTCAGTACTTC.

This chain uses TRBV11-1 with TRBJ2-1; D possibly uses TRBD1 or TRBD2 (5 bases each). Germline V gene data show CDR1 as SGHAT and CDR2 as FQDESV (reference sequence). The CDR3 length is 14 residues. CDR3 amino acids: CVNRSGNSYNEQFF. In DNA form, the CDR3 reads TGTGTCAACAGGAGCGGCAACTCCTACAATGAGCAGTTCTTC. The full variable domain, its missing parts supplied by reference TRBV11-1 and TRBJ2-1, is EAEVAQSPRYKITEKSQAVAFWCDPISGHATLYWYRQILGQGPELLVQFQDESVVDDSQLPKDRFSAERLKGVDSTLKIQPAELGDSAMYLCVNRSGNSYNEQFFGPGTRLTVL.

About this clonotype: One end of the junction fails to match germline, which may point to a read error. The rearrangement joins TRBV11-2 to TRBJ1-6, with a possible D match to TRBD1 (5 bases). CDR3 length equals 15 residues. Germline V CDR1 and CDR2: SGHAT, FQNNGV. The CDR3 nucleotides read TGTGCCAGTAGCTTAGTAACAGGAGGCAATTTACCCCTCCACTTT. Encoded protein: CASSLVTGGNLPLHF. Full variable domain (outside the CDR3, taken from reference TRBV11-2 and TRBJ1-6): EAGVAQSPRYKIIEKRQSVAFWCNPISGHATLYWYQQILGQGPKLLIQFQNNGVVDDSQLPKDRFSAERLKGVDSTLKIQPAKLEDSAVYLCASSLVTGGNLPLHFGNGTRLTVT.

On this clonotype: The junction shows a germline mismatch at one end, possibly a read error. The CDR3 loop reads CASRSRDPSGANILTF. The CDR3 DNA reads TGTGCCAGCCGCAGCAGGGACCCTTCTGGGGCCAACATCCTGACTTTC. The V call is TRBV7-9, the J call TRBJ2-6; D possibly matches TRBD1 or TRBD2 (5 bases each). Per germline, CDR1 SEHNR and CDR2 FQNEAQ (reference sequence). The CDR3 loop spans 16 amino acids.

Concerning this clonotype: One end of the junction is discordant with germline, which a read error may explain. V usage is TRBV11-2 and J usage is TRBJ2-1; D is uncertain. The CDR3 contains 14 residues. In germline, CDR1 is SGHAT, CDR2 FQNNGV. CDR3 DNA: TGTGCCAACAGCTTATCTAGAGACTACAATGAGCAGTTCTTC. Translated: CANSLSRDYNEQFF.

This chain connects TRBV28 to TRBJ1-1, with D unclear. V was trimmed by 6 bases and J by 1 base, leaving 12 bases between them. This CDR3 spans 14 amino acids. Germline V gene lookup returns CDR1 MDHEN and CDR2 SYDVKM. CDR3 nucleotide sequence: TGTGCCAGCAGGCCAACAGCCCAGAACACTGAAGCTTTCTTT. Translated: CASRPTAQNTEAFF.

This chain connects TRBV5-1 to TRBJ2-5; TRBD1 might be the D (5 bases). This CDR3 region has 15 residues. Germline V CDR1 and CDR2: SGHRS, YFSETQ. With 1 base removed from V and 4 bases from J, the gap between germline ends came to 14 bases. CDR3 protein: CASSLNRMAGETQYF. CDR3 DNA sequence: TGCGCCAGCAGCTTGAACAGGATGGCAGGAGAGACCCAGTACTTC.

As for this clonotype: One base away lies a much larger clone, so this may be a sequencing read error. The chain joins TRBV5-6 to TRBJ2-1; TRBD2 matches 8 bases. Germline V lookup: CDR1 SGHDT, CDR2 YYEEEE. The CDR3 contains 16 residues. CDR3 sequence: CASSLLVSGNYDEQFF. CDR3 nucleotide sequence: TGTGCCAGCAGCTTGCTGGTTAGCGGGAACTACGATGAGCAGTTCTTC.

On this clonotype: A much larger clonotype is one base distant, so this may be a read error. This chain links TRBV10-2 with TRBJ2-7; D not certain. The CDR3 contains 12 residues. Between the trimmed V and J ends, which lost 3 bases and 7 bases, there was a span of 10 bases. CDR1 and CDR2 (germline): WSHSY, SAAADI. Here the CDR3 DNA reads TGCGCCAGCAGTGACGAGGTCGGGGAGCAGTACTTC. Amino acid sequence: CASSDEVGEQYF.

A word on this clonotype: The conserved phenylalanine or tryptophan is not found at the CDR3 terminus, so this likely reflects a read error. The chain is built from TRBV11-3 and TRBJ2-1; a weak D match, TRBD2 (7 bases). CDR1 is SGHNT and CDR2 is YENEEA in the germline V gene. Deletions cut 8 bases from V and 4 bases from J, with 12 bases between. The CDR3 is 13 residues long. As DNA, the CDR3 is TGTGCCAGCGGGGGGGCCGGGTACAATGAGCAGTTCCTC. As protein: CASGGAGYNEQFL.

In its sample, this clonotype was seen a few times. A much larger clonotype is one base distant, so this may be a read error. The CDR3 bases are TGTGCCAGCACTGAAGCAGCCACAGATACGCAGTATTTT. Translation gives CASTEAATDTQYF. The chain links TRBV6-4 to TRBJ2-3; D call uncertain. V lost 7 bases and J 2 bases, leaving 10 bases between the germline ends. This CDR3 contains 13 residues. The germline gives CDR1 MRHNA, CDR2 SNTAGT.

As regards this clonotype: This may stem from a read error, because a much larger clone lies one nucleotide away. The V call is TRBV29-1, the J call TRBJ1-2; 10 nucleotides match TRBD1. The length of the CDR3 is 14 residues. Germline V gene sequence: CDR1 SQVTM, CDR2 ANQGSEA. Unmatched junction bases numbered 8, after V lost 6 bases and J lost 4 bases. The CDR3 spells CSVRGTGACYGYTF. The DNA of the CDR3 is TGCAGCGTGAGGGGGACAGGGGCATGCTATGGCTACACCTTC.

The V gene is TRBV11-2, the J gene TRBJ2-3; D remains ambiguous. CDR1 is SGHAT, CDR2 FQNNGV, per germline. This CDR3 has 13 residues. CDR3 region: CTISSDRGDTQYF. CDR3 DNA: TGTACCATCAGCTCAGATCGAGGAGATACGCAGTATTTT.